The TCR beta chain described here comes from a study of cytomegalovirus exposure and HLA in healthy donors. Study conclusions and caveats: A likely sequencing artifact accounted for one observed cluster of highly shared sequence variants. A later analysis found TCR association rates differed by HLA locus, highest for DRB1 and lowest for HLA-C.

Each donor was healthy, and each was a bone marrow donor. Trimming took 7 bases from V and 9 from J; bases not matched to a gene: 9. The CDR3 has 14 residues. The germline V gene has CDR1 MNHEY and CDR2 SVGAGI. To note about this clone: The antigen is not known.

It was with 60 Vbeta and 13 Jbeta primers that the PCR ran. Profiled with immunoSEQ multiplex PCR; TCRdb holds only in-frame clones, not every one. The sample records over 150,000 clones, approximately 80% being singletons. The receptor was derived from a man between 18 and 35 years old in good health and CMV-seronegative. The J gene is TRBJ2-1, the V gene TRBV6-5; 10 bases fit TRBD2. Sequencing used PBMCs. The CDR3 DNA reads TGTGCCAGCACCTTAGCGGGGGGACAGAGTGAGCAGTTCTTC. This gives the protein CASTLAGGQSEQFF.